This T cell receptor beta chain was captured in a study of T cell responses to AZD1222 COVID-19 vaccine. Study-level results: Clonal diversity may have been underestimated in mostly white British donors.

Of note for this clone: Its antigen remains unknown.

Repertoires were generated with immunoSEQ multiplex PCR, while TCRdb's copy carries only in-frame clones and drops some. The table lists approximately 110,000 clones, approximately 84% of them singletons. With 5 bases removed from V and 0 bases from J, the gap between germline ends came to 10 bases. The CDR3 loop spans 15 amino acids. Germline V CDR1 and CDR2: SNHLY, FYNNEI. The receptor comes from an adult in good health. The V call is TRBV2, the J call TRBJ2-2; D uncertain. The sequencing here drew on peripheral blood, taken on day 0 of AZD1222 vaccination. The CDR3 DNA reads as TGTGCCAGCAGTTTACAGAAGGCGAACACCGGGGAGCTGTTTTTT. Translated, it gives CASSLQKANTGELFF.